Below, 15 T cell receptor beta chains from the same sample are listed, as sequenced in a study of long-term antiretroviral therapy in people with HIV. Survey level was the resolution at which the v3.0 immunoSEQ assay ran. Measured with immunoSEQ multiplex PCR; TCRdb has only the in-frame clones, and not every one. The table includes roughly 19,000 clones, 86% detected once. The sample consisted of unsorted PBMCs, taken 0.5 years after starting antiretroviral therapy. These TCRs come from a man aged 40-50 years with HIV.

The gene calls are TRBV19 and TRBJ1-5; D possibly corresponds to TRBD1 (6 bases). CDR3 length: 14 amino acids. The germline V gene encodes CDR1 LNHDA and CDR2 SQIVND (reference sequence). The V end lost 6 bases, the J end lost 3 bases, and 12 bases lay between the germline ends. The CDR3 is CASRLQGNNQPQHF. Written as DNA, the CDR3 is TGTGCCAGTAGACTACAGGGTAACAATCAGCCCCAGCATTTT.

This chain links TRBV7-2 with TRBJ1-5, with TRBD1 matching 7 bases. CDR3 length equals 15 residues. V shed 1 base, J shed 6 bases, and the junction held 6 bases outside the gene matches. CDR1 is SGHTA, CDR2 FQGNSA, per germline. Here the CDR3 DNA reads TGTGCCAGCAGCTTAGGACAGGGTGAAGGTCAGCCCCAGCATTTT. Its translation is CASSLGQGEGQPQHF.

This rearrangement joins TRBV5-1 to TRBJ2-2; 10 bases map to TRBD2. This CDR3 comprises 14 residues. The V gene end was trimmed by 7 bases and the J gene end by 2 bases; junction bases not matched to a gene: 2. Germline V CDR1 and CDR2: SGHRS, YFSETQ. In DNA, the CDR3 is TGCGCCAGCTGGACTAGCGGCAACACCGGGGAGCTGTTTTTT. It codes for CASWTSGNTGELFF.

V gene TRBV5-6 combines with J gene TRBJ1-2; TRBD1 matches at 8 bases. Germline loops: CDR1 SGHDT, CDR2 YYEEEE. The CDR3 has 13 amino acids. Germline trimming cut 4 bases from V and 8 bases from J; bases unmatched to any gene: 7. The CDR3 coding sequence is TGTGCCAGCAGCCAACTCCCAGGGGGCGGCTACACCTTC. Protein: CASSQLPGGGYTF.

The V call is TRBV5-8, the J call TRBJ2-5; the D gene could be TRBD1 or TRBD2 (5 bases each). Germline CDR1 SGHTS, CDR2 YDEGEE. The CDR3 is made up of 16 amino acids. V was pared by 0 bases and J by 1 base, with 13 bases between. CDR3 sequence (DNA): TGTGCCAGCAGCTTGGCGGGCTCTGGGGGCCAAGAGACCCAGTACTTC. Translating it yields CASSLAGSGGQETQYF.

The gene calls are TRBV27 and TRBJ1-5, with D perhaps matching TRBD1 (6 bases). The CDR3 has 16 residues. The germline CDR1 and CDR2 sequences are MNHEY and SMNVEV (reference sequence). Between the trimmed V and J ends, which lost 8 bases and 0 bases, there was a span of 17 bases. The CDR3 here is CASPRGEAYSNQPQHF. CDR3 DNA: TGTGCCAGCCCTAGGGGGGAAGCGTATAGCAATCAGCCCCAGCATTTT.

The chain joins TRBV27 to TRBJ2-7, with TRBD1 identical over 9 bases. Germline CDR1 and CDR2: MNHEY and SMNVEV (reference sequence). V lost 9 bases to trimming and J lost 6 bases; unmatched junction nucleotides: 9. The CDR3 is 13 amino acids. The CDR3 loop is CASHRQGEREQYF. As DNA, the CDR3 is TGTGCCAGTCACCGACAGGGGGAGCGCGAGCAGTACTTC.

V usage is TRBV19 and J usage is TRBJ2-3, with D hard to call. This CDR3 is built from 13 residues. Germline CDR1 and CDR2: LNHDA and SQIVND (reference sequence). V was shortened by 3 bases and J by 3 bases, with 7 bases between the two germline ends. This CDR3 is CASSMYPTDTQYF. The CDR3 DNA is TGTGCCAGTAGTATGTATCCGACAGATACGCAGTATTTT.

The chain uses TRBV5-1 and TRBJ2-2; 8 bases map to TRBD1. V gave up 4 bases and J gave up 5 bases; unmatched junction bases: 7. Germline values: CDR1 SGHRS, CDR2 YFSETQ. The CDR3 loop spans 15 amino acids. CDR3 amino acids: CASSPLGQGTGELFF. CDR3 nucleotide sequence: TGCGCCAGCAGCCCTCTAGGACAGGGTACCGGGGAGCTGTTTTTT.

This clone has a single count. This rearrangement joins TRBV9 to TRBJ2-2, with a tentative D call TRBD1 (5 bases). The germline V gene encodes CDR1 SGDLS and CDR2 YYNGEE. Deletions cut 0 bases from V and 4 bases from J, with 22 bases between. CDR3 size: 19 residues. The CDR3 bases are TGTGCCAGCAGCGTAGTAACCTCCGCGGCCGATAGGGGCACCGGGGAGCTGTTTTTT. The encoded protein is CASSVVTSAADRGTGELFF.

The rearrangement joins TRBV5-8 to TRBJ2-5; TRBD1 aligns across 10 bases. The V gene's germline CDR1 is SGHTS and CDR2 YDEGEE. After removal of 0 bases from V and 4 bases from J, the junction contained 6 bases not matched to a gene. The CDR3 loop spans 16 amino acids. CDR3 in DNA: TGTGCCAGCAGCTTGGAGGGGACAGGGGCTGGAGAGACCCAGTACTTC. It encodes CASSLEGTGAGETQYF.

This clone was seen a single time. V is TRBV7-2 and J is TRBJ2-7, with 11 nucleotides matching TRBD1. This CDR3 comprises 17 residues. Germline V CDR1 and CDR2: SGHTA, FQGNSA. With 9 bases clipped from V and 3 bases from J, the junction kept 16 bases outside the gene matches. DNA for the CDR3: TGTGCCAGTACTGGGACAGGGGGTGCCAGGGGGATCTACGAGCAGTACTTC. It codes for CASTGTGGARGIYEQYF. Full variable domain (rest looked up from reference TRBV7-2 and TRBJ2-7): GAGVSQSPSNKVTEKGKDVELRCDPISGHTALYWYRQSLGQGLEFLIYFQGNSAPDKSGLPSDRFSAERTGGSVSTLTIQRTQQEDSAVYLCASTGTGGARGIYEQYFGPGTRLTVT.

V is TRBV9 and J is TRBJ2-3; D is perhaps TRBD2 (6 bases). Deletions cut 0 bases from V and 9 bases from J, with 17 bases between. CDR1 is SGDLS and CDR2 is YYNGEE in the germline V gene. This CDR3 spans 15 amino acids. CDR3 amino acids: CASSVVGSGVETQYF. DNA for the CDR3: TGTGCCAGCAGCGTAGTGGGATCGGGAGTGGAAACGCAGTATTTT. The full variable domain, in which reference TRBV9 and TRBJ2-3 provide the parts outside the CDR3, is DSGVTQTPKHLITATGQRVTLRCSPRSGDLSVYWYQQSLDQGLQFLIQYYNGEERAKGNILERFSAQQFPDLHSELNLSSLELGDSALYFCASSVVGSGVETQYFGPGTRLTVL.

This clone occurred a few times. This chain links TRBV15 with TRBJ2-5; D gene uncertain. Looked up from germline, CDR1 is LNHNV and CDR2 is YYDKDF (reference sequence). V lost 2 bases to trimming and J lost 5 bases, with 9 bases between them. CDR3 length: 13 residues. The CDR3 region is CATSRHTIETQYF. The CDR3, as DNA: TGTGCCACCAGCAGACATACCATCGAGACCCAGTACTTC.

This chain links TRBV11-2 with TRBJ2-5; 7 bases agree with TRBD2. J was trimmed by 2 bases and V by 5 bases; bases with no gene match: 8. The CDR3 consists of 15 residues. Looked up from germline, CDR1 is SGHAT and CDR2 is FQNNGV. CDR3 in amino acids: CASSALAGEQETQYF. The DNA for the CDR3 is TGTGCCAGCAGCGCCCTCGCGGGGGAGCAAGAGACCCAGTACTTC.